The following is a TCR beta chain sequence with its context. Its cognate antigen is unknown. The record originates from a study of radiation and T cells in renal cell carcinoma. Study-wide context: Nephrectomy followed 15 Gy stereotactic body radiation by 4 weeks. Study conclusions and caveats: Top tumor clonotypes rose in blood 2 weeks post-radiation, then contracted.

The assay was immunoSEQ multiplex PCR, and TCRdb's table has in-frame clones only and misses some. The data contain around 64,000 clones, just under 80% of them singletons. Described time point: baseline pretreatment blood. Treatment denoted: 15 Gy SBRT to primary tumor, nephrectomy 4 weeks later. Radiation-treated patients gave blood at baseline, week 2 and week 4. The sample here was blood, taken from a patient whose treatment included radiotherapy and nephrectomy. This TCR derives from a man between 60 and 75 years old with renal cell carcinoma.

The CDR3 region has the DNA TGTGCCAGCAGCGTAGTAGTAGCGGGAGATAATGAGCAGTTCTTC. Its translation: CASSVVVAGDNEQFF. The V call is TRBV9, the J call TRBJ2-1; 9 positions agree with TRBD2. Germline-derived CDR1 and CDR2 are SGDLS and YYNGEE. J gave up 7 bases and V 0 bases, and 5 bases lay outside the gene matches. CDR3 length: 15 residues.